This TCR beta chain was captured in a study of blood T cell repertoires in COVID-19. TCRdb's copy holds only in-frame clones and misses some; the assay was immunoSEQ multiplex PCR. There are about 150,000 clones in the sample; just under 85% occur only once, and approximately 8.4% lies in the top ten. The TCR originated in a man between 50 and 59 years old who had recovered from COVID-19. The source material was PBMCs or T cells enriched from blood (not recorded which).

This CDR3 is CASSFAGTVEFPGYTF. In nucleotides, the CDR3 is TGTGCCAGCAGCTTCGCTGGGACAGTCGAGTTTCCTGGCTACACCTTC. V is TRBV5-6 and J is TRBJ1-2, with TRBD1 matching 7 bases. There are 16 residues in the CDR3. Germline trimming cut 2 bases from V and 7 bases from J; bases unmatched to any gene: 14. From germline, CDR1 is SGHDT and CDR2 YYEEEE.